Listed here are 30 T cell receptor beta chains from one sample, sequenced in a study of metastatic and nonmetastatic thyroid tumors. Every patient was untreated before thyroid surgery. TCRdb reanalyzed the PCR reads with MiXCR. The sample has 23,000 or so clones; around 28% are singletons. The sequenced sample consisted of blood. Source of these receptors: a female donor with papillary thyroid cancer or a benign thyroid nodule (not recorded which). Some clones in this sample may be carry-over from other donors' samples.

The chain carries TRBV20-1 and TRBJ2-5; the D is unclear. The CDR3 spans 14 residues. Trimming stripped 0 bases from V and 2 bases from J, with 10 bases between. Germline V gives CDR1 DFQATT, CDR2 SNEGSKA (reference sequence). This CDR3 is CSAREASRQETQYF. CDR3 sequence (DNA): TGCAGTGCTAGAGAGGCTAGTCGGCAAGAGACCCAGTACTTC.

There are many counts of this clone. The chain employs TRBV7-3 and TRBJ2-1, with TRBD2 matching 11 bases. Germline V gives CDR1 SGHTA, CDR2 FQGTGA. The J segment lost 5 bases and the V segment lost 5 bases, leaving 5 bases of the junction unmatched. The CDR3 covers 15 residues. CDR3 DNA sequence: TGTGCCAGCAGCCCCACTAGCGGGGGAAACAATGAGCAGTTCTTC. It specifies CASSPTSGGNNEQFF.

In this sample, this clone turned up many times. This chain links TRBV9 with TRBJ2-5, with 7 bases that match TRBD1. The V segment lost 3 bases and the J segment 9 bases; nucleotides outside the gene matches: 8. The germline CDR1 and CDR2 sequences are SGDLS and YYNGEE. This CDR3 is built from 13 residues. The CDR3 DNA reads TGTGCCAGCAGCGGACAGGGTCAGATGGCCCAGTACTTC. Translated, it gives CASSGQGQMAQYF.

V is TRBV11-2 and J is TRBJ2-7; D is perhaps TRBD1 or TRBD2 (5 bases each). Trimming removed 5 bases at V and 3 bases at J, with 20 bases between. The CDR3 runs to 16 residues. Germline V gene data show CDR1 as SGHAT and CDR2 as FQNNGV. The CDR3: CASSTGSGVQDYEQYF. The DNA for the CDR3 is TGTGCCAGCAGCACAGGCTCCGGGGTCCAAGACTACGAGCAGTACTTC.

This clone was seen more than once but under ten times. This is likely a read error, given that the CDR3 carries no conserved phenylalanine or tryptophan at its end. This chain uses TRBV15 with TRBJ2-6; D may be TRBD1 (6 bases). The CDR3 spans 15 residues. Germline loops: CDR1 LNHNV, CDR2 YYDKDF (reference sequence). The ends were cut back, 6 bases at V and 1 base at J, with 10 bases in the middle. CDR3 nucleotides: TGTGCCACCAGTGGAACAGGGTCTGGGGCCAACGTCCTGACTTCC. Translating it yields CATSGTGSGANVLTS.

In DNA, the CDR3 is TGTGCCAGCCGTCGAGGGAATAGCGGAGGCGAGCAGTACTTC. This codes for CASRRGNSGGEQYF. This chain connects TRBV6-1 to TRBJ2-7; TRBD2 is a possible D gene (6 bases). The CDR3 is 14 residues long. The V end was cut by 8 bases, the J end by 6 bases, with 20 bases between. Germline CDR1 MNHNS, CDR2 SASEGT.

Judged by abundance, this clone is medium-sized. The CDR3 region has the DNA TGCGCCAGCAGCCTGGGGGCTAGCGGGAGGGTGGAGACCCAGTACTTC. Residues: CASSLGASGRVETQYF. The rearrangement uses TRBV5-1 and TRBJ2-5; 12 positions agree with TRBD2. The CDR3 runs 16 residues. Germline trimming cut 4 bases from V and 5 bases from J; bases unmatched to any gene: 9. CDR1 and CDR2 (germline): SGHRS, YFSETQ.

This clone counts as medium-sized. The CDR3 here is CASSLVTVLYNEQFF. Written as DNA, the CDR3 is TGCGCCAGCAGCTTGGTGACGGTCCTTTACAATGAGCAGTTCTTC. V and J are TRBV5-1 and TRBJ2-1; D is uncertain. This CDR3 spans 15 amino acids. Germline-derived CDR1 and CDR2 are SGHRS and YFSETQ. The V gene lost 0 bases and the J gene lost 4 bases, with 11 bases spanning the gap.

This clone has a count of ten or more. This chain joins TRBV2 and TRBJ1-4; 7 bases fit TRBD1. The CDR3 spans 13 residues. V was pared by 8 bases and J by 4 bases, with 4 bases of the junction left unmatched. Germline V lookup: CDR1 SNHLY, CDR2 FYNNEI. The CDR3 DNA is TGTGCCAGCGGGGACAGCCTTAATGAAAAACTGTTTTTT. This codes for CASGDSLNEKLFF.

This clone was counted only a few times. J is TRBJ2-1 and V is TRBV12-3 or TRBV12-4, with 7 bases matching TRBD2. Trimming at V came to 6 bases and at J to 10 bases, leaving 3 bases not matched to a gene. The CDR3 runs 11 residues. The CDR3 sequence is CASSLGLEQFF. The CDR3 DNA follows: TGTGCCAGCAGCCTGGGACTAGAGCAGTTCTTC.

This clone was seen many times. The chain joins TRBV19 to TRBJ2-2, with unresolved D. Trimming left V 8 bases short and J 0 bases short, with 7 bases between. The CDR3 has 13 residues. Germline V CDR1 and CDR2: LNHDA, SQIVND (reference sequence). The CDR3 region is CASPRANTGELFF. The CDR3 nucleotides read TGTGCCAGTCCTCGGGCGAACACCGGGGAGCTGTTTTTT. Filled out from reference TRBV19 and TRBJ2-2, the complete variable domain reads DGGITQSPKYLFRKEGQNVTLSCEQNLNHDAMYWYRQDPGQGLRLIYYSQIVNDFQKGDIAEGYSVSREKKESFPLTVTSAQKNPTAFYLCASPRANTGELFFGEGSRLTVL.

In its sample, this clone was seen many times. The rearrangement uses TRBV5-1 and TRBJ2-3; the D is unclear. The CDR3 extends over 15 amino acids. Looked up from germline, CDR1 is SGHRS and CDR2 is YFSETQ. The V and J ends lost 6 bases and 10 bases respectively, with 24 bases between them. The CDR3 loop reads CASTPTTAPTAPQYF. The CDR3 coding sequence is TGCGCCAGCACCCCTACAACTGCACCCACAGCTCCGCAGTATTTT.

On this clone itself: One end of the junction varies from germline; a read error may be responsible. V is TRBV7-2 and J is TRBJ1-1; D unresolved. This CDR3 region has 13 residues. Per germline, CDR1 SGHTA and CDR2 FQGNSA. The CDR3 DNA follows: TGTCCCAGCAGCTCAAACCTGAACACTGAAGCTGTCTTT. Encoded protein: CPSSSNLNTEAVF.

This clone was observed many times. The chain joins TRBV30 to TRBJ2-1; D might be TRBD2 (5 bases). CDR1 is GTSNPN and CDR2 is SVGIG in the germline V gene (reference sequence). The CDR3 covers 13 residues. V gave up 8 bases and J gave up 6 bases, with 17 bases separating them. The CDR3 loop reads CATRGNLGNEQFF. The CDR3, as DNA: TGTGCCACCCGGGGTAATCTAGGCAATGAGCAGTTCTTC.

This clone was seen many times. The genes are TRBV3-1 and TRBJ1-2; maybe TRBD1 (5 bases). Germline lookup yields CDR1 LGHDT and CDR2 YNNKEL (reference sequence). Deletions cut 2 bases from V and 8 bases from J, with 18 bases between. This CDR3 is 15 amino acids long. The CDR3 is CASSQSAGSTRGYTF. The CDR3 DNA follows: TGTGCCAGCAGCCAATCTGCAGGGTCAACTAGGGGCTACACCTTC.

This clone was seen a few times. V gene TRBV12-3 or TRBV12-4 combines with J gene TRBJ2-7, with 7 bases matching TRBD1. The CDR3 runs to 12 residues. The V gene end was trimmed by 8 bases and the J gene end by 2 bases; junction bases not matched to a gene: 3. The CDR3 is CASGDSTYEQYF. Here the CDR3 DNA reads TGTGCCAGCGGGGACAGTACCTACGAGCAGTACTTC.

This chain links TRBV11-3 with TRBJ2-7, with D perhaps TRBD1 (6 bases). Trimming took 1 base from V and 2 from J, leaving 9 bases between them. In germline, CDR1 is SGHNT, CDR2 YENEEA. The CDR3 spans 14 residues. The CDR3 DNA reads TGTGCCAGCAGCTTAGTACAGGGTACCTACGAGCAGTACTTC. Residues: CASSLVQGTYEQYF.

Concerning this clone: One end of the junction is discordant with germline, which a read error may explain. The rearrangement uses TRBV4-2 and TRBJ1-1; D is possibly TRBD1 (5 bases). The germline V gene encodes CDR1 LGHNA and CDR2 YNFKEQ. The CDR3 has 15 residues. This CDR3 is CGSSLAWGLDTEAFF. CDR3 in DNA: TGTGGCAGCAGCCTCGCATGGGGGTTGGACACTGAAGCTTTCTTT.

On this clone itself: The junction departs from the called germline gene at one end, perhaps through a read error. The chain is built from TRBV9 and TRBJ1-5; D uncertain. CDR3 length: 15 residues. Germline V lookup: CDR1 SGDLS, CDR2 YYNGEE. The CDR3 DNA reads TGTGCCAGCAGCCTCGCCCTATATAGCAATCAGCCCCAGAATTTT. Its translation: CASSLALYSNQPQNF.

Comments on this clone: The conserved phenylalanine or tryptophan normally closing the CDR3 is absent here, so this likely arose from a read error. No DNA is shown, since the ends of the CDR3 on it are uncertain; the CDR3 is the one TCRdb lists. The rearrangement links TRBV20-1 to TRBJ1-5; the table's D call of TRBD1 was not tested on the DNA. The CDR3 numbers 14 amino acids, ends counted. The germline V gene has CDR1 DFQATT and CDR2 SNEGSKA (reference sequence). The CDR3 here is CSARIPGPYKPKHL.

This clone showed up just a few times. V and J are TRBV12-3 or TRBV12-4 and TRBJ1-2; D gene unclear. The CDR3 is made up of 14 amino acids. Trimming took off 3 bases at V and 4 bases at J, with 12 bases between the two ends. This chain's CDR3 is CASSFGVGSYGYTF. The CDR3 bases are TGTGCCAGCAGTTTTGGGGTGGGAAGCTATGGCTACACCTTC.

This clone was detected only a few times. This chain connects TRBV6-1 to TRBJ2-6, with D perhaps TRBD1 or TRBD2 (5 bases each). Looked up from germline, CDR1 is MNHNS and CDR2 is SASEGT. V lost 3 bases to trimming and J lost 2 bases, with 5 bases between them. CDR3 length equals 14 residues. CDR3 protein: CASSEGAGANVLTF. The CDR3 nucleotides read TGTGCCAGCAGTGAGGGGGCTGGGGCCAACGTCCTGACTTTC.

This clone is medium-sized by share. The chain links TRBV19 to TRBJ2-7; D assignment may be TRBD1 or TRBD2 (6 bases each). The ends were cut back, 3 bases at V and 6 bases at J, with 15 bases in the middle. CDR3 length: 14 residues. Germline V gene data show CDR1 as LNHDA and CDR2 as SQIVND (reference sequence). The CDR3 region has the DNA TGTGCCAGTAGTATCGGGGGCGGTAACCGCGAGCAGTACTTC. Its protein is CASSIGGGNREQYF.

This clone qualifies as medium-sized. The chain combines TRBV7-2 with TRBJ1-6; D unresolved. Deletions cut 1 base from V and 8 bases from J, with 12 bases between. Germline V gives CDR1 SGHTA, CDR2 FQGNSA. The CDR3 length is 15 residues. Here the CDR3 DNA reads TGTGCCAGCAGCTTAGAACCCCAGGCGGATTCACCCCTCCACTTT. Translation: CASSLEPQADSPLHF.

Regarding this clone: Compared with germline, one end of the junction differs, possibly owing to a read error. In DNA, the CDR3 is TGTGCCAGCAGTTCGGCCGCCGGGTCGATCACCGGGGAGCTGATTTTT. Translation gives CASSSAAGSITGELIF. The rearrangement joins TRBV6-2 or TRBV6-3 to TRBJ2-2, with D possibly matching TRBD2 (5 bases). The CDR3 is 16 amino acids. In germline, CDR1 is MNHEY, CDR2 SVGEGT.

This clone has at least ten counts. This chain links TRBV7-3 with TRBJ2-1; tentatively, D is TRBD1 (6 bases). Trimming pared 6 bases from V and 0 bases from J, leaving 9 bases between. Germline CDR1 and CDR2: SGHTA and FQGTGA. This CDR3 has 14 amino acids. The CDR3: CASRDSRSYNEQFF. CDR3 DNA sequence: TGTGCCAGCAGGGACAGCCGCTCCTACAATGAGCAGTTCTTC.

This clone was counted many times. Other DNA sequences within the sample encode an identical CDR3. This CDR3 is CASSHRGQNYGYTF. CDR3 in DNA: TGTGCCAGCAGCCACAGGGGGCAGAACTATGGCTACACCTTC. This chain connects TRBV7-2 to TRBJ1-2; TRBD1 aligns across 9 bases. V trimming: 5 bases; J trimming: 2 bases; junction bases outside the gene matches: 3. CDR3 length: 14 residues. Germline assignment: CDR1 SGHTA and CDR2 FQGNSA.

This clone was counted many times. V and J are TRBV4-1 and TRBJ2-7; 7 positions agree with TRBD2. Germline V lookup: CDR1 MGHRA, CDR2 YSYEKL. The CDR3 has 17 residues. Trimming took 4 bases from V and 1 from J; bases not matched to a gene: 13. CDR3 nucleotide sequence: TGCGCCAGCAGCCCTGCTCTCGGCGGGAGAAGGTCCTACGAGCAGTACTTC. This gives the protein CASSPALGGRRSYEQYF.

This clone was observed at least ten times. The V and J genes are TRBV7-9 and TRBJ2-1; 9 bases agree with TRBD1. Per the germline V gene, CDR1 is SEHNR and CDR2 is FQNEAQ (reference sequence). The CDR3 length is 15 residues. V dropped 1 base and J dropped 8; count of bases not matched to a gene: 6. The CDR3 nucleotides read TGTGCCAGCAGCTTAGTTGACAGGGGGGTGGATGAGCAGTTCTTC. It specifies CASSLVDRGVDEQFF.

The genes are TRBV20-1 and TRBJ2-7; 11 bases are shared with TRBD1. The CDR3 is 13 residues long. V lost 6 bases to trimming and J lost 2 bases; unmatched junction nucleotides: 3. The germline V gene has CDR1 DFQATT and CDR2 SNEGSKA (reference sequence). CDR3 sequence: CSALGQGAYEQYF. CDR3 in DNA: TGCAGTGCCCTGGGACAGGGGGCCTACGAGCAGTACTTC.